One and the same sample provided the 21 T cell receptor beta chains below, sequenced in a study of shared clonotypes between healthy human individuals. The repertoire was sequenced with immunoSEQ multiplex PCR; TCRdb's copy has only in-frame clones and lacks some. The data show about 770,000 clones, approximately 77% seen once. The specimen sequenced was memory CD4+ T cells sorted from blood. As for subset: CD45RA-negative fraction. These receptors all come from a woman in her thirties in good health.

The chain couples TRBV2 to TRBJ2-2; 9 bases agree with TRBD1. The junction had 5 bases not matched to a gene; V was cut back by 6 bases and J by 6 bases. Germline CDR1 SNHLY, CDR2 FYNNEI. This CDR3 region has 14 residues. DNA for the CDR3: TGTGCCAGCAGCCGGGACAGGGAGGCCGGGGAGCTGTTTTTT. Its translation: CASSRDREAGELFF.

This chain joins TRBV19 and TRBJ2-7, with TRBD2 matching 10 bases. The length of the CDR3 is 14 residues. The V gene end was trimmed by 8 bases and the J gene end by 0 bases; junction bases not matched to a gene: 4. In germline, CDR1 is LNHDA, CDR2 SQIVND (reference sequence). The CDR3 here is CASGEREGSYEQYF. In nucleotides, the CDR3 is TGTGCCAGTGGGGAGCGGGAGGGCTCCTACGAGCAGTACTTC.

CDR3 residues: CASSPPPGRGYGYTF. The DNA for the CDR3 is TGTGCCAGCAGTCCTCCCCCCGGCAGGGGCTATGGCTACACCTTC. The chain couples TRBV25-1 to TRBJ1-2; tentative D call: TRBD1 (6 bases). With 5 bases removed from V and 4 bases from J, the gap between germline ends came to 17 bases. The CDR3 length is 15 residues. Germline-derived CDR1 and CDR2 are MGHDK and SYGVNS.

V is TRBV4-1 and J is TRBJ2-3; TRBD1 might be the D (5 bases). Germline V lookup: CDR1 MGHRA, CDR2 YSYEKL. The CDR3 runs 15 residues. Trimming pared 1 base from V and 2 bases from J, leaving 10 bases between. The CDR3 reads CASSQGGHPTDTQYF. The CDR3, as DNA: TGCGCCAGCAGCCAAGGTGGACACCCCACAGATACGCAGTATTTT.

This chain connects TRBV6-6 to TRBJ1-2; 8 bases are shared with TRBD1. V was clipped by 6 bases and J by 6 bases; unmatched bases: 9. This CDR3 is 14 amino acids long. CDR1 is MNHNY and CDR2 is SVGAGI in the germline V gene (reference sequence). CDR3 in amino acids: CASSKDRGLHGYTF. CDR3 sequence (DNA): TGTGCCAGCAGCAAAGACAGGGGCCTACATGGCTACACCTTC.

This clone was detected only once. The CDR3: CATSGFVTPYNEQFF. CDR3 bases: TGTGCCACCAGCGGTTTTGTGACACCATACAATGAGCAGTTCTTC. This sequence joins TRBV15 and TRBJ2-1, with unresolved D. The CDR3 has 15 amino acids. Germline CDR1 reads LNHNV; CDR2 reads YYDKDF (reference sequence). Trimming pared 5 bases from V and 4 bases from J, leaving 15 bases between.

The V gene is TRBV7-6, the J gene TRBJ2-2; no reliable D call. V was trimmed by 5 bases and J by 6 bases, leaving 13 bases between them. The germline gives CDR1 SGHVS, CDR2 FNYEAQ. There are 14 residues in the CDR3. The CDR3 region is CASSIPSGSGELFF. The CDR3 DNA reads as TGTGCCAGCAGCATACCCTCTGGTTCCGGGGAGCTGTTTTTT.

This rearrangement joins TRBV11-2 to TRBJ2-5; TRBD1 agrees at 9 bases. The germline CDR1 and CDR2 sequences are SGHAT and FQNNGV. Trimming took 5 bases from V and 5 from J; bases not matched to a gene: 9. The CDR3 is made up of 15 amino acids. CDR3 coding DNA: TGTGCCAGCAGCGGGATGGGACAGGGAAGGGAGACCCAGTACTTC. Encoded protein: CASSGMGQGRETQYF.

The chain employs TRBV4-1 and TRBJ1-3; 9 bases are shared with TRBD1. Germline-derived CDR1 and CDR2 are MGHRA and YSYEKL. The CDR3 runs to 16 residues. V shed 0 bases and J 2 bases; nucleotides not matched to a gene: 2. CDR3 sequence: CASSQEQGAAGNTIYF. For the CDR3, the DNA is TGCGCCAGCAGCCAAGAACAGGGGGCAGCTGGAAACACCATATATTTT.

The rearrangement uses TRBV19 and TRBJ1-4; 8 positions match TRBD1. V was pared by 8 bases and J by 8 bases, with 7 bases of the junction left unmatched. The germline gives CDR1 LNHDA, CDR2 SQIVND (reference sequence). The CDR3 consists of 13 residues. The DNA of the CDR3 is TGTGCCAGTCGACAGGGGCAGAGGGAAAAACTGTTTTTT. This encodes CASRQGQREKLFF.

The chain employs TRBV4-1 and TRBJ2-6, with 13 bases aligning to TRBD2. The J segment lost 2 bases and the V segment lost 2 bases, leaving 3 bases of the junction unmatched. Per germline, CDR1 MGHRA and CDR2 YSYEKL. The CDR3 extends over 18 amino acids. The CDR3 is CASSQPGLAGTGANVLTF. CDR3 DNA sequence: TGCGCCAGCAGCCAACCGGGACTAGCGGGAACTGGGGCCAACGTCCTGACTTTC.

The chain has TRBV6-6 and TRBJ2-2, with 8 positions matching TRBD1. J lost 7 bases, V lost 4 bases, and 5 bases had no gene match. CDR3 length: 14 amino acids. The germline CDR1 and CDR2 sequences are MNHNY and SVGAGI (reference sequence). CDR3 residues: CASSLGQANGELFF. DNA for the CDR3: TGTGCCAGCAGTTTGGGACAGGCGAACGGGGAGCTGTTTTTT.

CDR3 sequence reads: CAWSRSLPEGEQFF. In DNA, the CDR3 is TGTGCCTGGAGTAGGTCACTCCCTGAGGGTGAGCAGTTCTTC. The gene calls are TRBV30 and TRBJ2-1; D may be TRBD2 (5 bases). Per germline, CDR1 GTSNPN and CDR2 SVGIG (reference sequence). This CDR3 is built from 14 residues. With 2 bases removed from V and 9 bases from J, the gap between germline ends came to 17 bases.

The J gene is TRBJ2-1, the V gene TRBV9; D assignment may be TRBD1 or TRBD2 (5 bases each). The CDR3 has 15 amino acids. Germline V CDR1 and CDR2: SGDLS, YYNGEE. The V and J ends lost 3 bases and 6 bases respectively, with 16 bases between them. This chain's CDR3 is CASSGDLSITNEQFF. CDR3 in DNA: TGTGCCAGCAGCGGGGACCTTTCGATTACCAATGAGCAGTTCTTC. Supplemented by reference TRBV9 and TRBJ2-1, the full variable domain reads DSGVTQTPKHLITATGQRVTLRCSPRSGDLSVYWYQQSLDQGLQFLIQYYNGEERAKGNILERFSAQQFPDLHSELNLSSLELGDSALYFCASSGDLSITNEQFFGPGTRLTVL.

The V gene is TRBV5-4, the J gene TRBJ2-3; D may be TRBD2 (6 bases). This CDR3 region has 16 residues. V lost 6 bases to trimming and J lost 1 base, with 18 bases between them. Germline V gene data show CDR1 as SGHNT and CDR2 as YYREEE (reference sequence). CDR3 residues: CASTRGPASGTDTQYF. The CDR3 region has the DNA TGTGCCAGCACCCGGGGCCCGGCTAGCGGCACAGATACGCAGTATTTT. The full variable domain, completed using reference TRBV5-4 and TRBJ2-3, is ETGVTQSPTHLIKTRGQQVTLRCSSQSGHNTVSWYQQALGQGPQFIFQYYREEENGRGNFPPRFSGLQFPNYSSELNVNALELDDSALYLCASTRGPASGTDTQYFGPGTRLTVL.

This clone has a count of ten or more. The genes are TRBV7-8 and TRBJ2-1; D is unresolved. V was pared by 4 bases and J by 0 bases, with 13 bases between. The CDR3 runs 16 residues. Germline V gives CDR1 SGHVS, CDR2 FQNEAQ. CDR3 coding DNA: TGTGCCAGCAGCTCGAAGCCACATATCTCCTACAATGAGCAGTTCTTC. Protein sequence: CASSSKPHISYNEQFF.

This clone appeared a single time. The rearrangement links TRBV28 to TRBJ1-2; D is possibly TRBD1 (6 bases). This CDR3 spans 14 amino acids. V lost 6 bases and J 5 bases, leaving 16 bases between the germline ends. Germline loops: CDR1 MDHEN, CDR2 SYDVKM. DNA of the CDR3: TGTGCCAGCAGAAATGCCGGGACACATTATGGCTACACCTTC. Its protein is CASRNAGTHYGYTF.

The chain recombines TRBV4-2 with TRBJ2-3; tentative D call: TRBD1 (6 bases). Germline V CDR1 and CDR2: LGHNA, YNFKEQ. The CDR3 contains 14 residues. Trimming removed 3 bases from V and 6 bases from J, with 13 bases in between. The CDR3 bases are TGTGCCAGCAGCCACGGACAGCTGTTTGATACGCAGTATTTT. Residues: CASSHGQLFDTQYF.

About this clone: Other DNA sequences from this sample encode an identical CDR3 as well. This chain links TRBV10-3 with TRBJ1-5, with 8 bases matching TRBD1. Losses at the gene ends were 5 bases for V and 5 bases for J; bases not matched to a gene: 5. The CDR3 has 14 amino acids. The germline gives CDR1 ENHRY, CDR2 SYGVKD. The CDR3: CAISKTGGDQPQHF. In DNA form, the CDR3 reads TGTGCCATCAGTAAAACAGGGGGGGATCAGCCCCAGCATTTT.

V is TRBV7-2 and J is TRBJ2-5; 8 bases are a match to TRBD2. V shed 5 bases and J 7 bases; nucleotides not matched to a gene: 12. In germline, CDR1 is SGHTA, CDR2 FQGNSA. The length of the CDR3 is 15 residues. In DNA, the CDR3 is TGTGCCAGCAGCCAAGGGAGCGGGAGATATGGGACCCAGTACTTC. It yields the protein CASSQGSGRYGTQYF.

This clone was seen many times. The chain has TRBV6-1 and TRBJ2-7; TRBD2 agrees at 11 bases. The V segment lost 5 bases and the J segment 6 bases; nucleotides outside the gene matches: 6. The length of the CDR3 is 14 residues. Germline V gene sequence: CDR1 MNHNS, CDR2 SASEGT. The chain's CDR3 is CASSLTSGMGEQYF. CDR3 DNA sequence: TGTGCCAGCAGTTTGACTAGCGGGATGGGCGAGCAGTACTTC.